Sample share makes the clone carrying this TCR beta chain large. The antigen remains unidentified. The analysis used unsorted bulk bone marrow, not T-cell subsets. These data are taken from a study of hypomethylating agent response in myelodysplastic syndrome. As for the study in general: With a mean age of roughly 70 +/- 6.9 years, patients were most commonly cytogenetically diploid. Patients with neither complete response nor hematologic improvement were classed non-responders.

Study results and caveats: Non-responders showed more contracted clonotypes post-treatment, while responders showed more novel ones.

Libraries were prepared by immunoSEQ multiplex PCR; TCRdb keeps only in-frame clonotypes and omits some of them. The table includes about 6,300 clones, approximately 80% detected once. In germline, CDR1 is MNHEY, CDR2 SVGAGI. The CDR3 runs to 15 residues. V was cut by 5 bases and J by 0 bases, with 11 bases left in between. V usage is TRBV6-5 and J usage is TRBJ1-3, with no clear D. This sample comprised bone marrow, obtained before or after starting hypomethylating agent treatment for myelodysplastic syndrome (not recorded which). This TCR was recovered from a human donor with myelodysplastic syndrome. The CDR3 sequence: CASSPTPNSGNTIYF. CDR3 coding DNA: TGTGCCAGCAGTCCGACTCCCAACTCTGGAAACACCATATATTTT.